This TCR beta chain was sequenced in a study of blood T cell repertoires in COVID-19. In the study overall: Researchers got acute and convalescent COVID-19 samples from the United States, Italy and Spain. In each case, the material was cDNA or gDNA derived from T cells, B-cell-depleted T cells, or PBMCs.

This clone was recorded a few times. The germline V gene has CDR1 LGHDT and CDR2 YNNKEL (reference sequence). With 4 bases clipped from V and 6 bases from J, the junction kept 8 bases outside the gene matches. CDR3 length equals 17 residues. In the original workflow: Reference gene primer amplification yielded estimated nucleated cell counts. This table comes from immunoSEQ multiplex PCR, and its TCRdb copy is limited to in-frame clones, with some not included. The DNA was the basis for D and trimming; V, J and clone size are from that table. Of roughly 100,000 clones in the sample, around 66% are singletons; the top ten hold 5% to 6.5%.

The V call is TRBV3-1 (or the pseudogene TRBV3-2), the J call TRBJ2-2; 13 nucleotides align to TRBD2. This TCR was recovered from a man older than 75 with acute or convalescent COVID-19. The material sequenced was peripheral blood. The DNA for the CDR3 is TGTGCCAGCAGCCTCGGACTAGCGGGAGATTCGGCCGGGGAGCTGTTTTTT. Translation: CASSLGLAGDSAGELFF.